These 21 T cell receptor beta chains originate from one sample sequenced in a study. MiXCR, run by TCRdb on the 5' RACE reads, gives a single entry per CDR3 protein. The sample holds about 50,000 distinct CDR3 sequences; 25% to 30% are singletons and the top ten take 2.1%. Sequencing input: naive CD4+ T cells sorted from blood. Subset specified: naive CD4+ T cells, CD4+CD45RA+CD25-. These receptors were collected from a female donor with breast cancer.

Ten or more counts support this clonotype. The genes are TRBV12-3 or TRBV12-4 and TRBJ1-2; D possibly corresponds to TRBD1 (6 bases). Trimming took 3 bases from V and 7 from J, leaving 12 bases between them. The CDR3 has 13 residues. The CDR3 DNA is TGTGCCAGCAGTTTGAGGGGAGGGGGTGGCTACACCTTC. Residues: CASSLRGGGGYTF.

The genes are TRBV29-1 and TRBJ1-1, with a weak D call TRBD1 (5 bases). V was cut by 6 bases and J by 5 bases, with 19 bases left in between. This CDR3 is built from 14 residues. Germline assignment: CDR1 SQVTM and CDR2 ANQGSEA. This CDR3 is CSVLGAGRRTEAFF. DNA for the CDR3: TGCAGCGTGTTAGGGGCAGGGCGACGGACTGAAGCTTTCTTT.

This chain uses TRBV7-6 with TRBJ1-2; D is undetermined. Germline assignment: CDR1 SGHVS and CDR2 FNYEAQ. The V gene lost 5 bases and the J gene lost 4 bases, with 17 bases spanning the gap. CDR3 length: 15 amino acids. The CDR3 sequence is CASSPSYPGGYGYTF. The CDR3 region has the DNA TGTGCCAGCAGCCCCAGTTATCCGGGCGGCTATGGCTACACCTTC.

This clonotype was detected only a few times. The chain couples TRBV7-6 to TRBJ2-7, with TRBD1 matching 9 bases. The V segment lost 5 bases and the J segment 6 bases; nucleotides outside the gene matches: 8. This CDR3 has 14 residues. The germline V gene has CDR1 SGHVS and CDR2 FNYEAQ. Written as DNA, the CDR3 is TGTGCCAGCAGCCCTGGGACAGGGTTAGTCGAGCAGTACTTC. Protein sequence: CASSPGTGLVEQYF.

On this clonotype: The junction differs from germline at one of its ends, possibly a read error. The chain uses TRBV5-1 and TRBJ2-3; D not certain. The germline CDR1 and CDR2 sequences are SGHRS and YFSETQ. There are 14 residues in the CDR3. The CDR3 protein is CTSSQWASTDTQYF. The CDR3, as DNA: TGCACCAGCAGCCAGTGGGCTAGCACAGATACGCAGTATTTT.

This clonotype was observed many times. V gene TRBV20-1 combines with J gene TRBJ1-5; a weak D match, TRBD1 (6 bases). V was shortened by 3 bases and J by 5 bases, with 14 bases between the two germline ends. The CDR3 runs to 14 residues. Germline assignment: CDR1 DFQATT and CDR2 SNEGSKA (reference sequence). CDR3 coding DNA: TGCAGTGCTAGCATGGGGGACAACCATCAGCCCCAGCATTTT. Encoded protein: CSASMGDNHQPQHF.

The sample holds one count of this clonotype. The genes are TRBV9 and TRBJ1-4; 9 nucleotides line up with TRBD1. The CDR3 has 16 residues. Germline values: CDR1 SGDLS, CDR2 YYNGEE. The ends lost 3 bases at V and 5 bases at J; junction bases unmatched: 8. CDR3 DNA sequence: TGTGCCAGCAGCGAGCGCTCCGGGACAGGGAATGAAAAACTGTTTTTT. Translated: CASSERSGTGNEKLFF.

This chain connects TRBV20-1 to TRBJ1-2; no reliable D call. Trimming cost V 4 bases and J 4 bases, with 10 bases left between them. This CDR3 is 12 amino acids long. In germline, CDR1 is DFQATT, CDR2 SNEGSKA (reference sequence). CDR3 sequence reads: CSAKSVGYGYTF. The CDR3 bases are TGCAGTGCTAAGTCTGTCGGCTATGGCTACACCTTC.

The genes are TRBV20-1 and TRBJ2-4; D is possibly TRBD2 (5 bases). CDR3 length equals 14 residues. CDR1 is DFQATT and CDR2 is SNEGSKA in the germline V gene (reference sequence). Trimming removed 6 bases at V and 0 bases at J, with 12 bases between. The CDR3 region has the DNA TGCAGTGCCGGGGTCAACAAAGCCAAAAACATTCAGTACTTC. It translates to CSAGVNKAKNIQYF.

In DNA, the CDR3 is TGTGCCAGCAGTGAGGCTAGAAGGGGGACCCAGTACTTC. Protein sequence: CASSEARRGTQYF. V gene TRBV2 combines with J gene TRBJ2-5, with a tentative D call TRBD1 (5 bases). Trimming stripped 3 bases from V and 7 bases from J, with 12 bases between. CDR3 size: 13 residues. CDR1 and CDR2 (germline): SNHLY, FYNNEI.

The J gene is TRBJ2-5, the V gene TRBV12-3 or TRBV12-4, with a tentative D call TRBD2 (6 bases). CDR3 length equals 15 residues. V was pared by 5 bases and J by 6 bases, with 19 bases between. CDR3 residues: CASSLLRDLEKTQYF. The CDR3 DNA reads as TGTGCCAGCAGTCTACTCCGGGACTTAGAGAAGACCCAGTACTTC.

The rearrangement uses TRBV7-9 and TRBJ2-7; 7 nucleotides align to TRBD1. The CDR3 is 14 amino acids. V was clipped by 4 bases and J by 4 bases; unmatched bases: 7. Germline CDR1 is SEHNR and CDR2 is FQNEAQ (reference sequence). CDR3 sequence reads: CASSSSRDRYEQYF. The CDR3 coding sequence is TGTGCCAGCAGCTCGTCCCGGGACAGATACGAGCAGTACTTC.

This clonotype is a singleton in its sample. At one of its ends the junction is not consistent with the germline gene, which may arise from a read error. V usage is TRBV5-1 and J usage is TRBJ2-3, with 10 positions matching TRBD2. This CDR3 region has 14 residues. Germline V CDR1 and CDR2: SGHRS, YFSETQ. In DNA form, the CDR3 reads TGCGCTAGCAGCCCGGGACTAGCGCGAAATACGCAGTATTTT. It is translated as CASSPGLARNTQYF.

The chain carries TRBV5-1 and TRBJ2-7, with 14 positions matching TRBD2. V lost 4 bases and J lost 3; bases outside the gene matches: 3. CDR3 length: 15 amino acids. Germline CDR1 SGHRS, CDR2 YFSETQ. CDR3 amino acids: CASSLGTSGSYEQYF. As DNA, the CDR3 is TGCGCCAGCAGCCTAGGGACTAGCGGGAGCTACGAGCAGTACTTC.

This clonotype was seen at least ten times. This chain links TRBV4-2 with TRBJ2-1, with TRBD1 matching 7 bases. The J segment lost 12 bases and the V segment lost 0 bases, leaving 5 bases of the junction unmatched. CDR3 size: 13 residues. Germline V gene lookup returns CDR1 LGHNA and CDR2 YNFKEQ. DNA of the CDR3: TGTGCCAGCAGCCAAGATACGACAGGGACGCAGTTCTTC. This encodes CASSQDTTGTQFF.

V usage is TRBV29-1 and J usage is TRBJ1-1; D is unclear. Trimming cost V 3 bases and J 5 bases, with 13 bases left between them. The CDR3 length is 13 residues. CDR1 and CDR2 from the germline V gene are SQVTM and ANQGSEA. The CDR3 DNA sequence: TGCAGCGTTGATTGGGCGGTTGGTACTGAAGCTTTCTTT. Amino acid sequence: CSVDWAVGTEAFF.

The rearrangement links TRBV12-3 or TRBV12-4 to TRBJ1-5; D remains ambiguous. V gave up 5 bases and J gave up 4 bases, with 6 bases separating them. The CDR3 is 12 amino acids. The CDR3, as DNA: TGTGCCAGCAGTATTATGAATCAGCCCCAGCATTTT. Translated, it gives CASSIMNQPQHF.

The rearrangement joins TRBV7-3 to TRBJ2-5; D may be TRBD1 or TRBD2 (5 bases each). The CDR3 contains 13 residues. The germline gives CDR1 SGHTA, CDR2 FQGTGA. V shed 2 bases and J shed 2 bases, with 6 bases lying between them. The CDR3 DNA reads TGTGCCAGCAGCTTAGGGGGTCAAGAGACCCAGTACTTC. It specifies CASSLGGQETQYF.

This clonotype was seen more than once but under ten times. The CDR3 protein is CASSVVGQGASEAFF. The CDR3 DNA follows: TGTGCCAGCAGCGTAGTGGGACAGGGGGCTTCTGAAGCTTTCTTT. The chain has TRBV9 and TRBJ1-1; TRBD1 matches at 12 bases. In germline, CDR1 is SGDLS, CDR2 YYNGEE. J lost 6 bases, V lost 0 bases, and 3 bases had no gene match. The CDR3 contains 15 residues. The variable domain in full, with the rest retrieved from reference TRBV9 and TRBJ1-1, is DSGVTQTPKHLITATGQRVTLRCSPRSGDLSVYWYQQSLDQGLQFLIQYYNGEERAKGNILERFSAQQFPDLHSELNLSSLELGDSALYFCASSVVGQGASEAFFGQGTRLTVV.

The chain links TRBV3-1 to TRBJ1-5, with no clear D. Germline lookup yields CDR1 LGHDT and CDR2 YNNKEL (reference sequence). Trimming left V 4 bases short and J 4 bases short, with 11 bases between. The CDR3 totals 14 residues. CDR3 coding DNA: TGTGCCAGCAGCCCCTGGGGTGGAAATCAGCCCCAGCATTTT. Translation: CASSPWGGNQPQHF. The variable domain in full, completed from reference TRBV3-1 and TRBJ1-5, reads DTAVSQTPKYLVTQMGNDKSIKCEQNLGHDTMYWYKQDSKKFLKIMFSYNNKELIINETVPNRFSPKSPDKAHLNLHINSLELGDSAVYFCASSPWGGNQPQHFGDGTRLSIL.

This clonotype was seen a few times. V usage is TRBV20-1 and J usage is TRBJ2-5; the D gene is possibly TRBD2 (6 bases). V was trimmed by 2 bases and J by 5 bases, leaving 27 bases between them. The CDR3 covers 18 residues. Germline V gene sequence: CDR1 DFQATT, CDR2 SNEGSKA (reference sequence). As DNA, the CDR3 is TGCAGTGCTAGAAAAGTATTAGGTGGCGGGATCCACGGGGAGACCCAGTACTTC. Translated: CSARKVLGGGIHGETQYF.